This entry describes one T cell receptor (beta chain). What it binds is not known. Primed by a sample-barcoded 5' primer and a J-beta primer mix, a second PCR proceeded for roughly 6 to 12 cycles. TCRdb processed the 5' RACE reads anew with MiXCR; each CDR3 protein has one entry. The sample lists approximately 800,000 distinct CDR3 sequences, 46% occurring once. The germline CDR1 and CDR2 sequences are LGHNA and YSLEER. The CDR3 is 15 amino acids. This specimen belongs to a study of blood T cells in healthy people across ages. Whole-study results and caveats: Among T cells, TCR beta diversity per million cells dropped roughly linearly as age rose.

The donors, healthy Caucasians from Russia, were aged about 6 to 90. Each donor supplied 7.5 to 10 milliliters of peripheral blood. Sample: blood. This chain joins TRBV4-3 and TRBJ2-4, with D uncertain. Matching the DNA end better, TRBJ2-5 makes the J call doubtful. The source of this sequence is a man older than 75 in good health. CDR3: CASSQDLASEETQYF. CDR3 nucleotide sequence: TGCGCCAGCAGCCAAGATCTGGCCAGCGAAGAGACCCAGTACTTC.